The entry below gives a single T cell receptor (beta chain) sequence along with its context. The antigen is unknown. The CDR3 length is 12 residues. The germline gives CDR1 WSHSY, CDR2 SAAADI. Each donor supplied more than 2 ml of blood. The sample originates from a study of monozygotic twins with inflammatory bowel disease. General study results and limits: Part of the variability in patient repertoires may have come from differing immunosuppressive treatments. Diversity of TCRbeta measured by inverse Simpson was lower in IBD patients than in healthy co-twins.

Template switching added UMIs carrying a 6-nucleotide sample barcode. TCRdb re-called the 5' RACE reads and catalogs CDR3 proteins one per entry, DNA excluded. This repertoire includes over 90,000 distinct CDR3 sequences. Sequencing input: blood. This TCR was recovered from a human donor with ulcerative colitis or Crohn's disease, or a healthy co-twin of an affected twin (not recorded which). The chain employs TRBV10-2 and TRBJ1-5. This CDR3 is CASSESNQPQHF.